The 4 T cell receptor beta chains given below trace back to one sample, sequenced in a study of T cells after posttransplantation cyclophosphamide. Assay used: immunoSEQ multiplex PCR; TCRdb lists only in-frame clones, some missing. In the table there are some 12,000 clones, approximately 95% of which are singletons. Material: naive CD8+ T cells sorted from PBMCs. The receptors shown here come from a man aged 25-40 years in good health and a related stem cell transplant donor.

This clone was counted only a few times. The CDR3 reads CASRDAYHEKLFF. CDR3 DNA: TGTGCCAGTCGGGATGCCTACCATGAAAAACTGTTTTTT. The rearrangement joins TRBV19 to TRBJ1-4; no definite D call. CDR3 length: 13 residues. Trimming pared 8 bases from V and 6 bases from J, leaving 13 bases between. Germline V CDR1 and CDR2: LNHDA, SQIVND (reference sequence).

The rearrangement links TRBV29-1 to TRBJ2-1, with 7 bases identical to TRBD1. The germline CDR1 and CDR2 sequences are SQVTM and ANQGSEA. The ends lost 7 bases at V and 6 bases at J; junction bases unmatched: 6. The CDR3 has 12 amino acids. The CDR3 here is CSASPGGNEQFF. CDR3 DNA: TGCAGCGCATCCCCAGGGGGCAATGAGCAGTTCTTC.

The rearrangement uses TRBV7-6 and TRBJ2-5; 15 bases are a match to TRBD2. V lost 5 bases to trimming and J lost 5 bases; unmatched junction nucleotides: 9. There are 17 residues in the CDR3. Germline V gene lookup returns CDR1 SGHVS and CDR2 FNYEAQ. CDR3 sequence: CASSPDWTSGGAETQYF. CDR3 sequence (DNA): TGTGCCAGCAGCCCCGACTGGACTAGCGGGGGGGCTGAGACCCAGTACTTC.

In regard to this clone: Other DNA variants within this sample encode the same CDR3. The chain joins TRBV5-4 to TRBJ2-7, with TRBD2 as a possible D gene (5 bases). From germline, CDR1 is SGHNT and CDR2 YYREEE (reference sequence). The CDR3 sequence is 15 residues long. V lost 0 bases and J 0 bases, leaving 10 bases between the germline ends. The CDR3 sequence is CASSLGRGSSYEQYF. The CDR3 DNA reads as TGTGCCAGCAGCTTGGGCCGGGGTAGCTCCTACGAGCAGTACTTC.